The 26 T cell receptor beta chains reported below all come from one sample, sequenced in a study of cytomegalovirus exposure and HLA in healthy donors. The PCR had 60 Vbeta and 13 Jbeta primers. Sequencing used immunoSEQ multiplex PCR; TCRdb keeps in-frame clones, though not all of them. The repertoire holds 130,000 to 150,000 clones, with about four fifths as singletons. The sequenced material came from PBMCs. These receptors were collected from a man aged 25-40 years in good health and CMV-seronegative.

This clone was seen more than once but under ten times. In nucleotides, the CDR3 is TGTGCCAGCAGTTATCGAGCCGAGCAGTACTTC. Translating it yields CASSYRAEQYF. V usage is TRBV6-5 and J usage is TRBJ2-7; D is unclear. The CDR3 covers 11 residues. Deletions cut 3 bases from V and 6 bases from J, with 6 bases between. The V gene's germline CDR1 is MNHEY and CDR2 SVGAGI.

In this sample, this clone turned up once. The CDR3 nucleotides read TGCGCCAGCAGCCCGTTTGAAACAGGGTTACCTAACACAGATACGCAGTATTTT. As protein: CASSPFETGLPNTDTQYF. This chain joins TRBV4-1 and TRBJ2-3; tentative D call: TRBD1 (6 bases). CDR3 length: 18 amino acids. Per germline, CDR1 MGHRA and CDR2 YSYEKL. Trimming left V 4 bases short and J 2 bases short, with 22 bases between.

This clone was seen only a few times. The chain couples TRBV19 to TRBJ2-3; TRBD2 aligns across 8 bases. This CDR3 is 17 amino acids long. The germline V gene has CDR1 LNHDA and CDR2 SQIVND (reference sequence). The V gene end was trimmed by 5 bases and the J gene end by 4 bases; junction bases not matched to a gene: 14. This chain's CDR3 is CASSSAGLAYPADTQYF. The DNA for the CDR3 is TGTGCCAGTAGTTCGGCCGGACTAGCCTATCCCGCAGATACGCAGTATTTT.

Only a few counts were recorded for this clone. The J gene is TRBJ1-4, the V gene TRBV6-1; no clear D gene. V dropped 7 bases and J dropped 0 bases, with 6 bases sitting between them. Germline CDR1 MNHNS, CDR2 SASEGT. The CDR3 extends over 13 amino acids. The CDR3 loop is CASTGATNEKLFF. The CDR3 region has the DNA TGTGCCAGCACCGGTGCAACTAATGAAAAACTGTTTTTT.

The rearrangement uses TRBV5-6 and TRBJ2-7, with 14 bases that match TRBD2. After removal of 4 bases from V and 6 bases from J, the junction contained 3 bases not matched to a gene. The germline V gene has CDR1 SGHDT and CDR2 YYEEEE. CDR3 length: 14 residues. The CDR3 spells CASSQGLAGGEQYF. As DNA, the CDR3 is TGTGCCAGCAGCCAAGGACTAGCGGGGGGCGAGCAGTACTTC.

This clone was seen only a few times. This rearrangement joins TRBV6-1 to TRBJ1-4; no firm D call. V was pared by 3 bases and J by 8 bases, with 13 bases between. The germline gives CDR1 MNHNS, CDR2 SASEGT. This CDR3 spans 14 amino acids. CDR3 DNA sequence: TGTGCCAGCAGTGAGCACCGCGGCGGAGAAAAACTGTTTTTT. Amino acids: CASSEHRGGEKLFF.

This chain uses TRBV6-5 with TRBJ1-1; TRBD1 matches 10 bases. The CDR3 length is 15 residues. CDR1 and CDR2 (germline): MNHEY, SVGAGI. Trimming removed 2 bases from V and 5 bases from J; junction bases left unmatched: 5. The CDR3 spells CASSYRQGAQTEAFF. CDR3 coding DNA: TGTGCCAGCAGTTACAGACAGGGGGCCCAGACTGAAGCTTTCTTT.

This clone was detected only once. The V gene is TRBV5-6, the J gene TRBJ1-5, with TRBD1 as a possible D gene (6 bases). The CDR3 runs to 14 residues. Trimming removed 3 bases at V and 5 bases at J, with 12 bases between. Germline V lookup: CDR1 SGHDT, CDR2 YYEEEE. This CDR3 is CASSSQGGDQPQHF. CDR3 nucleotide sequence: TGTGCCAGCAGCTCACAGGGAGGGGATCAGCCCCAGCATTTT.

The rearrangement links TRBV2 to TRBJ1-4; D is unclear. Looked up from germline, CDR1 is SNHLY and CDR2 is FYNNEI. The CDR3 has 16 amino acids. The ends were cut back, 2 bases at V and 2 bases at J, with 12 bases in the middle. DNA for the CDR3: TGTGCCAGCAGTGAAAGGCCGAGACTCACTAATGAAAAACTGTTTTTT. Translating it yields CASSERPRLTNEKLFF.

The chain is built from TRBV25-1 and TRBJ2-7; a weak D match, TRBD1 (5 bases). Looked up from germline, CDR1 is MGHDK and CDR2 is SYGVNS. This CDR3 has 14 amino acids. V was clipped by 5 bases and J by 0 bases, with 11 bases between them. CDR3 amino acids: CASSPYGHSYEQYF. CDR3 coding DNA: TGTGCCAGCAGTCCGTATGGACACTCCTACGAGCAGTACTTC.

The V call is TRBV7-6, the J call TRBJ2-5; maybe TRBD1 (5 bases). The tail of the sequence fits TRBJ2-7 better, so the J call may be wrong. The CDR3 contains 15 residues. CDR1 and CDR2 (germline): SGHVS, FNYEAQ. As DNA, the CDR3 is TGTGCCAGCAGCTTAGAAGGGCAGGGCACCTACGAGCAGTACTTC. This translates into CASSLEGQGTYEQYF.

This clone was found once. The chain is built from TRBV29-1 and TRBJ1-5; D remains ambiguous. The V end lost 6 bases, the J end lost 7 bases, and 16 bases lay between the germline ends. This CDR3 comprises 13 residues. Germline CDR1 and CDR2: SQVTM and ANQGSEA. The CDR3 sequence is CSVEFGEGQPQHF. CDR3 DNA sequence: TGCAGCGTCGAGTTCGGGGAAGGACAGCCCCAGCATTTT.

The V and J genes are TRBV28 and TRBJ2-7, with TRBD1 identical over 7 bases. The CDR3 totals 18 residues. V dropped 5 bases and J dropped 7; count of bases not matched to a gene: 23. The germline gives CDR1 MDHEN, CDR2 SYDVKM. The CDR3 DNA reads as TGTGCCAGCAGTCTACAGGGGTTAGGGCGCCCGGTTCCATGGGAGCAGTACTTC. Its protein product is CASSLQGLGRPVPWEQYF.

This clone was observed a few times. The V and J genes are TRBV5-5 and TRBJ1-5; unclear D gene. Trimming removed 0 bases from V and 5 bases from J, with 15 bases in between. This CDR3 has 16 residues. CDR1 is SGHKS and CDR2 is YYEKEE in the germline V gene (reference sequence). The CDR3 loop is CASSLGYSWRDQPQHF. CDR3 bases: TGTGCCAGCAGCTTGGGGTATAGCTGGCGCGATCAGCCCCAGCATTTT.

The rearrangement uses TRBV5-4 and TRBJ2-7; 8 bases align to TRBD1. The germline V gene encodes CDR1 SGHNT and CDR2 YYREEE (reference sequence). The V segment lost 3 bases and the J segment 0 bases; nucleotides outside the gene matches: 2. The CDR3 is made up of 14 amino acids. As DNA, the CDR3 is TGTGCCAGCAGCTCCGGGACAGGCTCCTACGAGCAGTACTTC. Translation gives CASSSGTGSYEQYF.

The sample holds one count of this clone. The CDR3 here is CASSQPENYGYTF. For the CDR3, the DNA is TGTGCCAGCAGCCAACCTGAGAACTATGGCTACACCTTC. V usage is TRBV4-2 and J usage is TRBJ1-2; D gene unclear. The CDR3 is 13 residues long. V lost 2 bases, J lost 2 bases, and 6 bases lay in between. The V gene's germline CDR1 is LGHNA and CDR2 YNFKEQ.

The chain carries TRBV19 and TRBJ1-2; D remains unclear. Looked up from germline, CDR1 is LNHDA and CDR2 is SQIVND (reference sequence). Trimming took off 5 bases at V and 2 bases at J, with 9 bases between the two ends. This CDR3 comprises 13 residues. The CDR3 region is CASSLLYNYGYTF. DNA of the CDR3: TGTGCCAGTAGTTTACTTTACAACTATGGCTACACCTTC.

V is TRBV5-6 and J is TRBJ2-3; TRBD2 matches at 8 bases. CDR3 length: 16 amino acids. From germline, CDR1 is SGHDT and CDR2 YYEEEE. V trimming: 2 bases; J trimming: 1 base; junction bases outside the gene matches: 6. CDR3 region: CASSLDGRARTDTQYF. The CDR3 DNA sequence: TGTGCCAGCAGCTTAGACGGGAGGGCTCGCACAGATACGCAGTATTTT.

The chain uses TRBV19 and TRBJ1-2, with D tentatively TRBD1 (6 bases). The CDR3 is 13 amino acids. Trimming stripped 8 bases from V and 4 bases from J, with 14 bases between. Germline V gene sequence: CDR1 LNHDA, CDR2 SQIVND (reference sequence). In DNA, the CDR3 is TGTGCCAGTTCCCAGGGGCTTGTCTATGGCTACACCTTC. As protein: CASSQGLVYGYTF.

V and J are TRBV5-6 and TRBJ1-2; 9 positions match TRBD1. Trimming took 2 bases from V and 2 from J; bases not matched to a gene: 4. Looked up from germline, CDR1 is SGHDT and CDR2 is YYEEEE. The CDR3 loop spans 15 amino acids. The CDR3 is CASSFRTGANYGYTF. The DNA of the CDR3 is TGTGCCAGCAGCTTCCGGACAGGGGCAAACTATGGCTACACCTTC.

Only a few counts were recorded for this clone. This sequence joins TRBV21-1 and TRBJ2-7; the D call TRBD1 from the table was never checked on the DNA. TRBV21-1 is a pseudogene locus. The CDR3 is made up of 15 amino acids. The chain's CDR3 is CASSRLAGQGGEQYF. The CDR3 region has the DNA TGTGCCAGCAGTCGGCTTGCCGGACAGGGGGGCGAGCAGTACTTC.

The J gene is TRBJ1-4, the V gene TRBV14, with D uncertain. Trimming took off 1 base at V and 4 bases at J, with 13 bases between the two ends. This CDR3 has 16 amino acids. In germline, CDR1 is SGHDN, CDR2 FVKESK. The CDR3 is CASSQGGPPYNEKLFF. In nucleotides, the CDR3 is TGTGCCAGCAGCCAAGGCGGGCCACCTTATAATGAAAAACTGTTTTTT.

CDR3 DNA: TGTGCCAGCAGTACTCAGGGGGGTCGTTCTGAAGCTTTCTTT. Translating gives CASSTQGGRSEAFF. The chain couples TRBV6-6 to TRBJ1-1; the match to TRBD1 covers 7 bases. This CDR3 region has 14 residues. J was trimmed by 6 bases and V by 5 bases; bases with no gene match: 9. CDR1 MNHNY and CDR2 SVGAGI come from the germline V gene (reference sequence).

This clone was counted once. The chain combines TRBV5-1 with TRBJ2-2; TRBD1 matches 8 bases. The V and J ends lost 7 bases and 7 bases, in that order; junction bases with no gene match: 6. Germline V gives CDR1 SGHRS, CDR2 YFSETQ. CDR3 size: 13 residues. CDR3 in amino acids: CASGPGGIGELFF. The DNA of the CDR3 is TGCGCCAGCGGGCCAGGGGGCATCGGGGAGCTGTTTTTT.

This clone was recorded only once. The CDR3 bases are TGTGCCAGCAGTGAGGGTAGCGAGCACACCGGGGAGCTGTTTTTT. Amino acids: CASSEGSEHTGELFF. This chain links TRBV25-1 with TRBJ2-2; tentatively, D is TRBD2 (5 bases). The ends were cut back, 3 bases at V and 3 bases at J, with 11 bases in the middle. The CDR3 length is 15 residues. Germline values: CDR1 MGHDK, CDR2 SYGVNS.

This clone is a singleton in its sample. The CDR3 nucleotides are TGTGCCAGCAGTTCCCCCAGGGGATTAGACGAGCAGTACTTC. Its protein is CASSSPRGLDEQYF. The chain joins TRBV27 to TRBJ2-7; perhaps TRBD1 as D (6 bases). The germline gives CDR1 MNHEY, CDR2 SMNVEV (reference sequence). The CDR3 has 14 residues. V was trimmed by 4 bases and J by 5 bases, leaving 15 bases between them.